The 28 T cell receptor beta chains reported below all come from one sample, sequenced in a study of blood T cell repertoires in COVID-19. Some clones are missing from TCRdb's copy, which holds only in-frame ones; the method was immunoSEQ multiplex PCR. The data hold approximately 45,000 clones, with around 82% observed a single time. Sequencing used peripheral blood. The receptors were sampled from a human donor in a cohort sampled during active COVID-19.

The CDR3 spells CASSVSGTGYGETQYF. The CDR3 bases are TGTGCCAGCAGCGTATCCGGGACAGGGTACGGGGAGACCCAGTACTTC. This rearrangement joins TRBV9 to TRBJ2-5; 9 bases line up with TRBD1. The CDR3 is 16 residues long. Germline CDR1 reads SGDLS; CDR2 reads YYNGEE. Trimming took 1 base from V and 5 from J; bases not matched to a gene: 9.

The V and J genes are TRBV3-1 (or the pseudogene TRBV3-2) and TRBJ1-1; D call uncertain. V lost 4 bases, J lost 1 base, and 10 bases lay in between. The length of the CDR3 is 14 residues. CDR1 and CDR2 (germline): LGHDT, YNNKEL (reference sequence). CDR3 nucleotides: TGTGCCAGCAGCCCCCAGCGGCAGAACACTGAAGCTTTCTTT. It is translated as CASSPQRQNTEAFF.

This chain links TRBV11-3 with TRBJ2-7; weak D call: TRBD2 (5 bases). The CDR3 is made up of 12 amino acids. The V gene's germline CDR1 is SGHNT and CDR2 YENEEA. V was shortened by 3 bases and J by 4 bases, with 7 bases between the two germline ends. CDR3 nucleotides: TGTGCCAGCAGCTTTGGAGGTTACGAGCAGTACTTC. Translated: CASSFGGYEQYF.

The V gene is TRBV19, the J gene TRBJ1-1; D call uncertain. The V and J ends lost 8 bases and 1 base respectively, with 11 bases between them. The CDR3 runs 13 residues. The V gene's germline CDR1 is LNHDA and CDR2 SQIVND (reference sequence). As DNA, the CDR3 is TGTGCCAGTCGGAGGGAGAGGAACACTGAAGCTTTCTTT. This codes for CASRRERNTEAFF.

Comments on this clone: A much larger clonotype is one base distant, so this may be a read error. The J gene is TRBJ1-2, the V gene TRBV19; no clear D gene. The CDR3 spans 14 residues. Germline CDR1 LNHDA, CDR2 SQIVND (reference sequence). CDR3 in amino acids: CASSPQSGNYSYTF. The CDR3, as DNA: TGTGCCAGTAGTCCACAGAGCGGGAACTATAGCTACACCTTC.

CDR3 in amino acids: CASSEAHTEAFF. DNA of the CDR3: TGTGCCAGCAGTGAAGCGCATACAGAAGCTTTCTTT. V usage is TRBV2 and J usage is TRBJ1-1; D is uncertain. This CDR3 is 12 amino acids long. Deletions cut 0 bases from V and 8 bases from J, with 7 bases between. Germline V CDR1 and CDR2: SNHLY, FYNNEI.

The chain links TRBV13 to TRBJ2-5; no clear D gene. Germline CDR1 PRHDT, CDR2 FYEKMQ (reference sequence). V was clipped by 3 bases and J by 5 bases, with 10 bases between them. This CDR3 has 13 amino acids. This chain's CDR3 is CASSFQWRETQYF. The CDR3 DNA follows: TGTGCCAGCAGCTTTCAATGGCGGGAGACCCAGTACTTC.

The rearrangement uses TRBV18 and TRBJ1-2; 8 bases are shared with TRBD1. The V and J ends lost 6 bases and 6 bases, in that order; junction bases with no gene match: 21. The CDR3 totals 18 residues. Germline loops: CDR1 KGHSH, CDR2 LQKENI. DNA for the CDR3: TGTGCCAGCTCCGCGCAAGGGACAGGACTCTCTGTCGCCGATGGCTACACCTTC. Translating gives CASSAQGTGLSVADGYTF.

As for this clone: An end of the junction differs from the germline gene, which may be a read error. The CDR3 protein is CASSNFGYTF. The CDR3 DNA is TGTGCCAGCAGTAACTTTGGCTACACCTTC. The rearrangement joins TRBV2 to TRBJ1-2; D remains unclear. Per the germline V gene, CDR1 is SNHLY and CDR2 is FYNNEI. The CDR3 is 10 residues long.

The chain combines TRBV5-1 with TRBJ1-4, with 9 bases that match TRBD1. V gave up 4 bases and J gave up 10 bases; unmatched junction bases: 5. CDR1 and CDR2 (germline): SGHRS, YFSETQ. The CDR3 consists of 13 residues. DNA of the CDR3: TGCGCCAGCAGCCGGACAGGGGAGGGAAAACTGTTTTTT. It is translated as CASSRTGEGKLFF.

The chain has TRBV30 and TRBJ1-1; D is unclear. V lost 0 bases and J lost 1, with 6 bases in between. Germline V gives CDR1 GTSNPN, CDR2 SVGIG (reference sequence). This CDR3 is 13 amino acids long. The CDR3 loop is CAWSVPGNTEAFF. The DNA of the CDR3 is TGTGCCTGGAGTGTACCAGGGAACACTGAAGCTTTCTTT.

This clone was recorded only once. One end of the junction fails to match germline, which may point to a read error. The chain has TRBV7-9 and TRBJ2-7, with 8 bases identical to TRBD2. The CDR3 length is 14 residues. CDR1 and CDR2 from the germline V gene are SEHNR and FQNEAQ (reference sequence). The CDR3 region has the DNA TGTGTCAGCAGCTTAGCGCACCTAGCGGGCGAGCAGTACTTC. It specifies CVSSLAHLAGEQYF.

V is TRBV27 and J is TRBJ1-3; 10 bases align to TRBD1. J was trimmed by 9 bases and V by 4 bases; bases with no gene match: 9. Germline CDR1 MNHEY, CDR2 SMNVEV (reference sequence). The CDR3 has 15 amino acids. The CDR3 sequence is CASSSLGQGDATIYF. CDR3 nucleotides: TGTGCCAGCAGTTCGTTAGGACAGGGGGACGCCACCATATATTTT.

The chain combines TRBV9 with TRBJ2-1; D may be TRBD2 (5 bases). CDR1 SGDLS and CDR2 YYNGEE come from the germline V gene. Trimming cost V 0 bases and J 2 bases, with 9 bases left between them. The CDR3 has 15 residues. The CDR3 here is CASSVGAETYNEQFF. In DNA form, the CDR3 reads TGTGCCAGCAGCGTAGGAGCGGAAACCTACAATGAGCAGTTCTTC.

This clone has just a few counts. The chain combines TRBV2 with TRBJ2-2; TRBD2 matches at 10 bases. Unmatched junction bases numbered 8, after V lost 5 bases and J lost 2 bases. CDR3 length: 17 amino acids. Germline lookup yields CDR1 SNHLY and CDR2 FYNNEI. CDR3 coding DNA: TGTGCCAGCAGTCCTTCTAGGACTAGCGGAAACACCGGGGAGCTGTTTTTT. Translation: CASSPSRTSGNTGELFF.

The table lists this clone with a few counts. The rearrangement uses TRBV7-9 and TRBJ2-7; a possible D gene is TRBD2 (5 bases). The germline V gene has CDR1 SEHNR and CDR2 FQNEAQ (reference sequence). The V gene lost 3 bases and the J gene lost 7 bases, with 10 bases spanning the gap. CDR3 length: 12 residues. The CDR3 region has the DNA TGTGCCAGCAGCTTCGGGGAGAGGGAGCAGTACTTC. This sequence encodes CASSFGEREQYF.

The CDR3 reads CASSVGPAGEYEQYF. The CDR3 DNA follows: TGTGCCAGCAGCGTAGGTCCAGCGGGGGAATACGAGCAGTACTTC. The genes are TRBV9 and TRBJ2-7, with 8 bases matching TRBD2. Losses at the gene ends were 0 bases for V and 4 bases for J; bases not matched to a gene: 6. The germline V gene has CDR1 SGDLS and CDR2 YYNGEE. The CDR3 extends over 15 amino acids.

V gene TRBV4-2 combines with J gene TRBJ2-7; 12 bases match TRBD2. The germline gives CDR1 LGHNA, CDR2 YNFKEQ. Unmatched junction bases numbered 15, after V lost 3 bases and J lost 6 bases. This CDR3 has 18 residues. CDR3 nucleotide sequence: TGTGCCAGCAGCCATGCCGGGACTAGCGGGCCACGTACGCGCGAGCAGTACTTC. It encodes CASSHAGTSGPRTREQYF.

The CDR3 nucleotides are TGCGCCAGCAGCCAAGATCAGATCTCGAACACCGGGGAGCTGTTTTTT. This codes for CASSQDQISNTGELFF. This chain connects TRBV4-3 to TRBJ2-2; D unresolved. Looked up from germline, CDR1 is LGHNA and CDR2 is YSLEER. The length of the CDR3 is 16 residues. The V end lost 0 bases, the J end lost 0 bases, and 8 bases lay between the germline ends.

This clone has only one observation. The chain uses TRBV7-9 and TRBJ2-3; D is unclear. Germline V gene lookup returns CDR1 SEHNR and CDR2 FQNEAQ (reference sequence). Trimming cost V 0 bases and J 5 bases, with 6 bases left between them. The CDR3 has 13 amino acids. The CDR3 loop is CASSLAVGDTQYF. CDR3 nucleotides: TGTGCCAGCAGCTTAGCGGTCGGAGATACGCAGTATTTT.

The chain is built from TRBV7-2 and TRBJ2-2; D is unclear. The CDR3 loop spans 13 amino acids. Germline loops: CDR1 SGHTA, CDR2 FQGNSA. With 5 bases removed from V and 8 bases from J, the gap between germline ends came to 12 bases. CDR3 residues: CASSPQRSGELFF. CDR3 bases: TGTGCCAGCAGCCCCCAGCGATCGGGGGAGCTGTTTTTT.

The CDR3 sequence: CASTDLGGRNNQPQHF. Written as DNA, the CDR3 is TGTGCCAGTACCGACCTCGGCGGGCGGAATAATCAGCCCCAGCATTTT. The chain recombines TRBV19 with TRBJ1-5; D gene uncertain. The V end lost 7 bases, the J end lost 4 bases, and 20 bases lay between the germline ends. The CDR3 sequence is 16 residues long. The germline V gene has CDR1 LNHDA and CDR2 SQIVND (reference sequence).

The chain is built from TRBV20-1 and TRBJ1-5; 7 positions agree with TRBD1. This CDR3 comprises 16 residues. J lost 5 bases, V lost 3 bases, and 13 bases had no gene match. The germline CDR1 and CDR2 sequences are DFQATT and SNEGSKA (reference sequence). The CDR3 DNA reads TGCAGTGCTAGTTTAGGAGGGACAGTGGACGATCAGCCCCAGCATTTT. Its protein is CSASLGGTVDDQPQHF.

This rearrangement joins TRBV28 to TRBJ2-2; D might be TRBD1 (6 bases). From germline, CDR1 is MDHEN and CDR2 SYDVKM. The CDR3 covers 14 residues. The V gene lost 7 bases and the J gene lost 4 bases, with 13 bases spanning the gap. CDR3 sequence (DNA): TGTGCCAGCACCCCAACAGGGTTCACCGGGGAGCTGTTTTTT. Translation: CASTPTGFTGELFF.

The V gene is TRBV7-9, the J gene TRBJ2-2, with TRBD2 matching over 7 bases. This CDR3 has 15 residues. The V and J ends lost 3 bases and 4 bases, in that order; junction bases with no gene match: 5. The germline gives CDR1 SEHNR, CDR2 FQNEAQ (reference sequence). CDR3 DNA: TGTGCCAGCAGCTTGGCAGGGAGGGGCACCGGGGAGCTGTTTTTT. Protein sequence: CASSLAGRGTGELFF.

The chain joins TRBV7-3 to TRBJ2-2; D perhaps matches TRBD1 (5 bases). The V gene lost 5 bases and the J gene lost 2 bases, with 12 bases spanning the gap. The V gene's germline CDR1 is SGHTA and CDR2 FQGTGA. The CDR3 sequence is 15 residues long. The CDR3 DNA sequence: TGTGCCAGCAGCCGAGACAGTACAAACACCGGGGAGCTGTTTTTT. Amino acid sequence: CASSRDSTNTGELFF.

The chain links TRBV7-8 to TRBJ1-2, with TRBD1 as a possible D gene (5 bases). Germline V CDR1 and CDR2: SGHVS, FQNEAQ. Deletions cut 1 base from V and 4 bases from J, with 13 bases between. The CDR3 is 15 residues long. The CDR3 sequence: CASSLERGYGYGYTF. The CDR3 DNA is TGTGCCAGCAGCTTAGAACGGGGGTATGGCTATGGCTACACCTTC.

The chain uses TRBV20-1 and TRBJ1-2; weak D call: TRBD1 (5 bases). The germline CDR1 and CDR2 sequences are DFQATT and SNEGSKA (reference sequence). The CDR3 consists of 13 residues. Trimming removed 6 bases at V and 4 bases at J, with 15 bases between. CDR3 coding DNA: TGCAGTGCCAGTACAGGTGCCCCCTATGGCTACACCTTC. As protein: CSASTGAPYGYTF.